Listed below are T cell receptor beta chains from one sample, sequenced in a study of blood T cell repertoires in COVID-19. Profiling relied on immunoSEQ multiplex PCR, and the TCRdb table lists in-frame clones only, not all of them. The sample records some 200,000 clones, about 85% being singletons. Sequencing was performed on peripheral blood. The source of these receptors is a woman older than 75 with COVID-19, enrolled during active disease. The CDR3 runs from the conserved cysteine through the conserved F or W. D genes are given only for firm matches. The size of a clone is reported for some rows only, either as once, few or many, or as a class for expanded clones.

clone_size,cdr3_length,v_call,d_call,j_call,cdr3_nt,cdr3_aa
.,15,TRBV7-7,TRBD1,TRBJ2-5,TGTGCTAGCAGCCAGGGACAGGGGGTTGAAGAGACCCAGTACTTC,CASSQGQGVEETQYF
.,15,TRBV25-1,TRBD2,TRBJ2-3,TGTGCCAGCAGAGAGAAGCGGGGATTCACAGATACGCAGTATTTT,CASREKRGFTDTQYF
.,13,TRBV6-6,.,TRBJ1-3,TGTGCCGGCGTAAACAACGGGGGAAACACCATATATTTT,CAGVNNGGNTIYF
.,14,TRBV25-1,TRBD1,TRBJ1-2,TGTGCCAGCAGTGAATACAGGGGGGACTATGGCTACACCTTC,CASSEYRGDYGYTF
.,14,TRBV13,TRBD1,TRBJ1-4,TGTGCCAGCAGCTATCAGGGGGCCGGGGAAAAACTGTTTTTT,CASSYQGAGEKLFF
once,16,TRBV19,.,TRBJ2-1,TGTGCCAGTAGTAGTAGGGGAGGTGTTGGGGGCAATGAGCAGTTCTTC,CASSSRGGVGGNEQFF
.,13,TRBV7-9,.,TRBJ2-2,TGTGCCAGCAGCTTAGGGGACTCCGGGGAGCTGTTTTTT,CASSLGDSGELFF
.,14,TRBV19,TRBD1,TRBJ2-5,TGTGCCAGTAGCCGACAGGGTGGGGCGGAGACCCAGTACTTC,CASSRQGGAETQYF
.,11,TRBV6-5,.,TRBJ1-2,TGTGCCAGCAGCCCAGGGTTCGGCTACACCTTC,CASSPGFGYTF
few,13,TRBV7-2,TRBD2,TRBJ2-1,TGTGCCAGCAGCCGGGACTACGGCAATGAGCAGTTCTTC,CASSRDYGNEQFF
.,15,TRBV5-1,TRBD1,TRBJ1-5,TGCGCCAGCAGCGCAGGGACAGCTAGGGGTCAGCCCCAGCATTTT,CASSAGTARGQPQHF
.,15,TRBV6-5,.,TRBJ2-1,TGTGCCAGCAGAGCGGCCGGAGGCTCCTACAATGAGCAGTTCTTC,CASRAAGGSYNEQFF
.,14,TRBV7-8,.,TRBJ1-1,TGTGCCAGCAGCCTACTGGGGGGAGGTACTGAAGCTTTCTTT,CASSLLGGGTEAFF
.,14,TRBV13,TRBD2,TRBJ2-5,TGTGCCAGCAGCTTCGGACTAGCGAAGGAGACCCAGTACTTC,CASSFGLAKETQYF
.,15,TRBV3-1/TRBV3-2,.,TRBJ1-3,TGTGCCAGCAGCCAAGATAGAAACTCTGGAAACACCATATATTTT,CASSQDRNSGNTIYF
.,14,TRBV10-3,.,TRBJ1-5,TGTGCCATCAGTGACAGACTTAGCAATCAGCCCCAGCATTTT,CAISDRLSNQPQHF
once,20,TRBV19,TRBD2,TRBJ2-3,TGTGCGGGATATTCTGGGGCCAGTAGTATCGGGGGGAATAGAGCAGATACGCAGTATTTT,CAGYSGASSIGGNRADTQYF
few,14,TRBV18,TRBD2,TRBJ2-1,TGTGCCAGCTCACAATCGGGGGGGCCCAGTGAGCAGTTCTTC,CASSQSGGPSEQFF